These 20 T cell receptor beta chains share one sample of origin, sequenced in a study of identical twins. TCRdb passed the 5' RACE reads through MiXCR, listing each CDR3 protein once. The table includes 510,000 or so distinct CDR3 sequences, about 16% detected once. This same sample was also part of a study on yellow fever vaccine responses in identical twins.

Sample: CD4+ T cells sorted from blood. These receptors were taken from a woman aged 18-29 years in good health.

The genes are TRBV5-1 and TRBJ2-2; unclear D gene. CDR3 length equals 14 residues. The V end lost 1 base, the J end lost 3 bases, and 7 bases lay between the germline ends. Looked up from germline, CDR1 is SGHRS and CDR2 is YFSETQ. This CDR3 reads CASSLIKDTGELFF. The CDR3 nucleotides are TGCGCCAGCAGCTTGATTAAAGACACCGGGGAGCTGTTTTTT. The full variable domain, in which reference TRBV5-1 and TRBJ2-2 provide the parts outside the CDR3, is KAGVTQTPRYLIKTRGQQVTLSCSPISGHRSVSWYQQTPGQGLQFLFEYFSETQRNKGNFPGRFSGRQFSNSRSEMNVSTLELGDSALYLCASSLIKDTGELFFGEGSRLTVL.

As for this clonotype: An end of the junction differs from the germline gene, which may be a read error. V usage is TRBV28 and J usage is TRBJ2-5, with a weak D call TRBD2 (5 bases). The CDR3 runs to 13 residues. Germline CDR1 reads MDHEN; CDR2 reads SYDVKM. For the CDR3, the DNA is TGTGCCAGCAGTTTAGCGGGTTCTTGGACCAAGTACTTC. As protein: CASSLAGSWTKYF.

This chain joins TRBV13 and TRBJ2-7, with D tentatively TRBD1 (6 bases). V lost 5 bases, J lost 0 bases, and 17 bases lay in between. Per the germline V gene, CDR1 is PRHDT and CDR2 is FYEKMQ (reference sequence). CDR3 size: 16 residues. The CDR3 loop reads CASSLPRQVGSYEQYF. The CDR3, as DNA: TGTGCCAGCAGCCTTCCCAGACAGGTTGGCTCCTACGAGCAGTACTTC. Supplemented by reference TRBV13 and TRBJ2-7, the full variable domain reads AAGVIQSPRHLIKEKRETATLKCYPIPRHDTVYWYQQGPGQDPQFLISFYEKMQSDKGSIPDRFSAQQFSDYHSELNMSSLELGDSALYFCASSLPRQVGSYEQYFGPGTRLTVT.

This clonotype occurred a few times. The chain joins TRBV10-2 to TRBJ2-5; perhaps TRBD2 as D (6 bases). V was pared by 5 bases and J by 3 bases, with 10 bases between. From germline, CDR1 is WSHSY and CDR2 SAAADI. CDR3 length equals 13 residues. The CDR3 DNA sequence: TGCGCCAGCAGTATAGCGGCCAAAGAGACCCAGTACTTC. The encoded protein is CASSIAAKETQYF.

In this sample, this clonotype turned up a few times. The chain has TRBV24-1 and TRBJ2-3, with TRBD2 matching over 12 bases. The CDR3 has 16 amino acids. The ends lost 4 bases at V and 1 base at J; junction bases unmatched: 2. CDR1 is KGHDR, CDR2 SFDVKD, per germline. The CDR3 reads CATSERLAGGTDTQYF. In DNA, the CDR3 is TGTGCCACCAGTGAAAGACTAGCGGGAGGCACAGATACGCAGTATTTT.

V usage is TRBV28 and J usage is TRBJ2-7; 8 nucleotides line up with TRBD2. V shed 6 bases and J 2 bases; nucleotides not matched to a gene: 9. Germline CDR1 reads MDHEN; CDR2 reads SYDVKM. This CDR3 comprises 15 residues. CDR3: CASSDASSGPYEQYF. Here the CDR3 DNA reads TGTGCCAGCAGCGACGCGTCTAGCGGGCCCTACGAGCAGTACTTC.

The rearrangement links TRBV6-1 to TRBJ2-5, with TRBD2 matching over 8 bases. The CDR3 spans 16 residues. V lost 7 bases, J lost 4 bases, and 14 bases stayed unmatched. Germline V gives CDR1 MNHNS, CDR2 SASEGT. Here the CDR3 DNA reads TGTGCCAGCACCCACCTGGGACTAGGGCCAGGAGAGACCCAGTACTTC. Protein: CASTHLGLGPGETQYF.

Many counts were recorded for this clonotype. This chain joins TRBV5-1 and TRBJ2-5; D ambiguous. Germline CDR1 and CDR2: SGHRS and YFSETQ. CDR3 size: 11 residues. Trimming stripped 1 base from V and 5 bases from J, with 3 bases between. The CDR3 loop reads CASSLKETQYF. CDR3 bases: TGCGCCAGCAGCTTGAAGGAGACCCAGTACTTC.

The CDR3 DNA is TGTGCCAGCAGCTTAGCGCTTGGAACTAGCGGGGATGAGCAGTTCTTC. Encoded protein: CASSLALGTSGDEQFF. The chain links TRBV7-9 to TRBJ2-1; 10 bases agree with TRBD2. Trimming removed 0 bases from V and 8 bases from J; junction bases left unmatched: 7. The CDR3 sequence is 16 residues long. CDR1 is SEHNR and CDR2 is FQNEAQ in the germline V gene (reference sequence).

A few counts support this clonotype. An end of the junction does not agree with germline; a read error may underlie this. The chain has TRBV20-1 and TRBJ1-1; TRBD1 agrees at 7 bases. The CDR3 loop spans 16 amino acids. Looked up from germline, CDR1 is DFQATT and CDR2 is SNEGSKA (reference sequence). This CDR3 reads CCARDGNRGANTEAFF. Written as DNA, the CDR3 is TGCTGTGCTAGAGACGGAAACAGGGGCGCGAACACTGAAGCTTTCTTT.

This clonotype has more than one count but fewer than ten. The gene calls are TRBV6-6 and TRBJ2-5, with D unresolved. The CDR3 sequence is 12 residues long. With 0 bases removed from V and 4 bases from J, the gap between germline ends came to 3 bases. Per germline, CDR1 MNHNY and CDR2 SVGAGI (reference sequence). Written as DNA, the CDR3 is TGTGCCAGCAGTTACTCGAGAGAGACCCAGTACTTC. Amino acids: CASSYSRETQYF.

This clonotype was detected only a few times. J is TRBJ2-6 and V is TRBV3-1, with D unclear. V lost 1 base and J 0 bases, leaving 4 bases between the germline ends. Per the germline V gene, CDR1 is LGHDT and CDR2 is YNNKEL (reference sequence). CDR3 length: 15 residues. The DNA for the CDR3 is TGTGCCAGCAGCCAAGTCGCCTCTGGGGCCAACGTCCTGACTTTC. It translates to CASSQVASGANVLTF.

This clonotype occurred a few times. The chain joins TRBV12-3 or TRBV12-4 to TRBJ1-4, with TRBD1 as a possible D gene (6 bases). The CDR3 is 14 residues long. V shed 6 bases and J shed 2 bases, with 10 bases lying between them. The CDR3 DNA follows: TGTGCCAGCAGGGCTGACAGGACTAATGAAAAACTGTTTTTT. It is translated as CASRADRTNEKLFF.

The chain couples TRBV5-1 to TRBJ2-7; TRBD2 matches 12 bases. CDR1 and CDR2 from the germline V gene are SGHRS and YFSETQ. This CDR3 is 15 amino acids long. The junction had 5 bases not matched to a gene; V was cut back by 4 bases and J by 3 bases. The CDR3 loop reads CASSARLAGVYEQYF. The CDR3 coding sequence is TGCGCCAGCAGCGCCCGACTAGCGGGAGTCTACGAGCAGTACTTC. Supplemented by reference TRBV5-1 and TRBJ2-7, the full variable domain reads KAGVTQTPRYLIKTRGQQVTLSCSPISGHRSVSWYQQTPGQGLQFLFEYFSETQRNKGNFPGRFSGRQFSNSRSEMNVSTLELGDSALYLCASSARLAGVYEQYFGPGTRLTVT.

The rearrangement joins TRBV20-1 to TRBJ1-3, with TRBD1 as a possible D gene (5 bases). V was clipped by 3 bases and J by 0 bases, with 9 bases between them. This CDR3 has 14 residues. Looked up from germline, CDR1 is DFQATT and CDR2 is SNEGSKA (reference sequence). The CDR3 here is CSASVGGSGNTIYF. CDR3 nucleotides: TGCAGTGCTAGCGTGGGGGGCTCTGGAAACACCATATATTTT.

This rearrangement joins TRBV20-1 to TRBJ2-7; 9 positions agree with TRBD1. This CDR3 has 16 residues. Germline CDR1 is DFQATT and CDR2 is SNEGSKA (reference sequence). J lost 2 bases, V lost 0 bases, and 8 bases had no gene match. The DNA of the CDR3 is TGCAGTGCTAGAGACAAGAAGGACAGGGGCACCTACGAGCAGTACTTC. Translated, it gives CSARDKKDRGTYEQYF.

The chain is built from TRBV7-6 and TRBJ2-7; perhaps TRBD1 as D (6 bases). The CDR3 has 16 amino acids. Trimming took off 4 bases at V and 2 bases at J, with 18 bases between the two ends. The germline V gene has CDR1 SGHVS and CDR2 FNYEAQ. The CDR3, as DNA: TGTGCCAGCAGCTCGATAAAGGGACAAAAAACCTACGAGCAGTACTTC. Its protein product is CASSSIKGQKTYEQYF.

The CDR3 coding sequence is TGTGCCATCAGTGAGTCGAGGTCCGGGAGAGGGTACGAGCAGTACTTC. Amino acids: CAISESRSGRGYEQYF. V usage is TRBV10-3 and J usage is TRBJ2-7; tentative D call: TRBD2 (6 bases). Germline CDR1 ENHRY, CDR2 SYGVKD. Trimming cost V 0 bases and J 4 bases, with 16 bases left between them. CDR3 length: 16 residues.

The chain has TRBV6-1 and TRBJ1-3, with D hard to call. Germline V lookup: CDR1 MNHNS, CDR2 SASEGT. Trimming shortened V by 5 bases and J by 2 bases, and 13 bases separated the two germline ends. The CDR3 length is 15 residues. CDR3 residues: CASSPLGGTGNTIYF. The CDR3 nucleotides are TGTGCCAGCAGTCCCCTCGGCGGAACTGGAAACACCATATATTTT.

This sequence joins TRBV19 and TRBJ1-5, with D unclear. CDR1 is LNHDA and CDR2 is SQIVND in the germline V gene (reference sequence). The CDR3 is 15 amino acids. V gave up 5 bases and J gave up 2 bases, with 13 bases separating them. The CDR3, as DNA: TGTGCCAGTAGTGACCACAGCGGAGGCAATCAGCCCCAGCATTTT. This gives the protein CASSDHSGGNQPQHF.